The 22 T cell receptor beta chains listed next were all sequenced from one sample in a study of preoperative IRX-2 immunotherapy in early breast cancer. Using immunoSEQ multiplex PCR, the repertoire was profiled, and TCRdb retains in-frame clones only, with some absent. This sample yields around 4,200 clones, of which approximately 67% are seen a single time; 15% belongs to the top ten. Treatment described: preoperative locoregional IRX-2 cytokine immunotherapy. The material was tumor tissue, obtained after IRX-2 immunotherapy. These receptors came from a human donor with breast cancer.

The rearrangement uses TRBV28 and TRBJ2-3; TRBD2 agrees at 7 bases. Germline loops: CDR1 MDHEN, CDR2 SYDVKM. J lost 6 bases, V lost 2 bases, and 11 bases had no gene match. The CDR3 contains 16 residues. The CDR3 reads CASSLPAGPLRDTQYF. The CDR3 region has the DNA TGTGCCAGCAGTTTACCAGCGGGACCCTTGAGGGATACGCAGTATTTT. The variable domain in full, with the rest retrieved from reference TRBV28 and TRBJ2-3, is DVKVTQSSRYLVKRTGEKVFLECVQDMDHENMFWYRQDPGLGLRLIYFSYDVKMKEKGDIPEGYSVSREKKERFSLILESASTNQTSMYLCASSLPAGPLRDTQYFGPGTRLTVL.

The chain has TRBV11-3 and TRBJ1-4; TRBD1 is a possible D gene (5 bases). The CDR3 extends over 15 amino acids. V lost 3 bases and J 5 bases, leaving 13 bases between the germline ends. The germline V gene has CDR1 SGHNT and CDR2 YENEEA. Here the CDR3 reads CASSLGRAGNEKLFF. The CDR3 DNA reads as TGTGCCAGCAGCTTGGGACGGGCAGGGAATGAAAAACTGTTTTTT.

The V and J genes are TRBV28 and TRBJ2-1; D is perhaps TRBD2 (6 bases). Looked up from germline, CDR1 is MDHEN and CDR2 is SYDVKM. This CDR3 is 15 amino acids long. V was clipped by 3 bases and J by 3 bases, with 12 bases between them. CDR3 sequence (DNA): TGTGCCAGCAGTTTGGCGGGAATATTCTACAATGAGCAGTTCTTC. It translates to CASSLAGIFYNEQFF. The complete variable domain, with remaining parts taken from reference TRBV28 and TRBJ2-1, reads DVKVTQSSRYLVKRTGEKVFLECVQDMDHENMFWYRQDPGLGLRLIYFSYDVKMKEKGDIPEGYSVSREKKERFSLILESASTNQTSMYLCASSLAGIFYNEQFFGPGTRLTVL.

This chain uses TRBV28 with TRBJ2-7; 7 nucleotides agree with TRBD1. After removal of 6 bases from V and 3 bases from J, the junction contained 11 bases not matched to a gene. The CDR3 totals 15 residues. Germline CDR1 MDHEN, CDR2 SYDVKM. CDR3 in amino acids: CASRRTGDPVYEQYF. The CDR3, as DNA: TGTGCCAGCAGACGTACAGGGGATCCGGTCTACGAGCAGTACTTC.

This chain links TRBV18 with TRBJ2-1; 8 positions match TRBD1. From germline, CDR1 is KGHSH and CDR2 LQKENI. The CDR3 consists of 15 residues. J gave up 2 bases and V 1 base, and 1 base lay outside the gene matches. This CDR3 reads CASSPLRGPYNEQFF. The CDR3, as DNA: TGTGCCAGCTCACCACTCAGGGGGCCCTACAATGAGCAGTTCTTC.

This chain uses TRBV19 with TRBJ2-1, with D possibly matching TRBD2 (5 bases). Per germline, CDR1 LNHDA and CDR2 SQIVND (reference sequence). There are 13 residues in the CDR3. V lost 6 bases to trimming and J lost 4 bases, with 10 bases between them. Here the CDR3 reads CASRERAYNEQFF. In nucleotides, the CDR3 is TGTGCCAGTAGAGAGAGGGCTTACAATGAGCAGTTCTTC.

In its sample, this clone was seen once. The chain has TRBV18 and TRBJ2-7; tentative D call: TRBD2 (6 bases). V was shortened by 3 bases and J by 4 bases, with 16 bases between the two germline ends. CDR1 is KGHSH and CDR2 is LQKENI in the germline V gene. This CDR3 has 15 residues. The DNA for the CDR3 is TGTGCCAGCTCACCGGGGGTAGCGGTCGAGTACGAGCAGTACTTC. It specifies CASSPGVAVEYEQYF.

By share, this clone ranks as medium-sized. The chain has TRBV28 and TRBJ2-3; no clear D gene. Deletions cut 4 bases from V and 0 bases from J, with 11 bases between. CDR1 and CDR2 (germline): MDHEN, SYDVKM. The CDR3 totals 15 residues. In DNA form, the CDR3 reads TGTGCCAGCAGTTACCGCCTTGGAAGCACAGATACGCAGTATTTT. This translates into CASSYRLGSTDTQYF.

V is TRBV11-3 and J is TRBJ1-1; a possible D gene is TRBD1 (5 bases). Trimming took 6 bases from V and 1 from J, leaving 12 bases between them. The CDR3 spans 14 residues. Germline CDR1 is SGHNT and CDR2 is YENEEA. CDR3 sequence: CASSSGVWNTEAFF. The CDR3 DNA reads TGTGCCAGCAGTTCGGGGGTTTGGAACACTGAAGCTTTCTTT.

The rearrangement joins TRBV30 to TRBJ1-5; TRBD1 aligns across 8 bases. J was trimmed by 4 bases and V by 3 bases; bases with no gene match: 8. The CDR3 has 15 residues. Germline V CDR1 and CDR2: GTSNPN, SVGIG (reference sequence). CDR3 in amino acids: CAWSQPGGGNQPQHF. Written as DNA, the CDR3 is TGTGCCTGGAGCCAACCAGGGGGCGGGAATCAGCCCCAGCATTTT.

The chain carries TRBV29-1 and TRBJ2-5, with 11 bases aligning to TRBD2. This CDR3 comprises 15 residues. Trimming cost V 6 bases and J 3 bases; bases outside gene matches: 9. Germline V gives CDR1 SQVTM, CDR2 ANQGSEA. In nucleotides, the CDR3 is TGCAGCGTCCGGCTCGGGACTAGCGGAGAAGAGACCCAGTACTTC. Protein product: CSVRLGTSGEETQYF.

This chain connects TRBV6-8 to TRBJ1-2; 10 bases line up with TRBD1. Germline V gene sequence: CDR1 MNHGY, CDR2 SAAAGT. The CDR3 totals 13 residues. The J segment lost 8 bases and the V segment lost 5 bases, leaving 5 bases of the junction unmatched. The CDR3, as DNA: TGTGCCAGCAGTCTCGACAGGGGGCAAGGCTACACCTTC. Its translation is CASSLDRGQGYTF.

This sequence joins TRBV5-1 and TRBJ2-7; 10 positions match TRBD1. Germline V gene lookup returns CDR1 SGHRS and CDR2 YFSETQ. The CDR3 length is 17 residues. V trimming: 5 bases; J trimming: 0 bases; junction bases outside the gene matches: 11. Written as DNA, the CDR3 is TGCGCCAGCAGACCCGGGACAGGGGTCGGGGTCTCCTACGAGCAGTACTTC. Its translation is CASRPGTGVGVSYEQYF.

The V call is TRBV29-1, the J call TRBJ2-3; D is ambiguous. Germline V gene data show CDR1 as SQVTM and CDR2 as ANQGSEA. The CDR3 runs 18 residues. Trimming took off 6 bases at V and 2 bases at J, with 27 bases between the two ends. This CDR3 is CSVLTRSRKLKNTDTQYF. The CDR3 bases are TGCAGCGTCCTAACTCGTAGCCGCAAATTGAAAAACACAGATACGCAGTATTTT.

The chain is built from TRBV29-1 and TRBJ2-3; D uncertain. Germline values: CDR1 SQVTM, CDR2 ANQGSEA. The CDR3 length is 14 residues. Trimming removed 6 bases from V and 4 bases from J, with 17 bases in between. The CDR3 sequence: CSVIGRQTADTQYF. CDR3 DNA: TGCAGCGTGATCGGACGGCAGACGGCAGATACGCAGTATTTT.

CDR3 in amino acids: CASSLRTGTIWSYTF. As DNA, the CDR3 is TGCGCCAGCAGCTTAAGGACAGGGACGATTTGGTCCTACACCTTC. This chain joins TRBV5-1 and TRBJ1-2, with 8 positions matching TRBD1. This CDR3 spans 15 amino acids. J gave up 10 bases and V 2 bases, and 13 bases lay outside the gene matches. Germline V CDR1 and CDR2: SGHRS, YFSETQ.

The chain uses TRBV11-3 and TRBJ2-7, with 7 positions matching TRBD2. V was pared by 3 bases and J by 0 bases, with 8 bases of the junction left unmatched. Germline V gives CDR1 SGHNT, CDR2 YENEEA. The CDR3 consists of 16 residues. The DNA of the CDR3 is TGTGCCAGCAGCTTGGATGACGGCGGGAGCTCCTACGAGCAGTACTTC. Translating it yields CASSLDDGGSSYEQYF.

This clone was observed a single time. The chain joins TRBV18 to TRBJ2-4; 10 bases are a match to TRBD2. J lost 8 bases, V lost 1 base, and 8 bases had no gene match. The germline V gene has CDR1 KGHSH and CDR2 LQKENI. The CDR3 covers 16 residues. The DNA for the CDR3 is TGTGCCAGCTCACCACGATCAGCGGGAGGGTTTGACATTCAGTACTTC. Translation gives CASSPRSAGGFDIQYF.

By its share, this clone is medium-sized. This rearrangement joins TRBV11-3 to TRBJ2-1, with 12 bases lining up with TRBD2. The CDR3 runs 14 residues. V shed 2 bases, J shed 8 bases, and the junction held 1 base outside the gene matches. Germline V lookup: CDR1 SGHNT, CDR2 YENEEA. This chain's CDR3 is CASSLRLAGDEQFF. The DNA for the CDR3 is TGTGCCAGCAGCTTAAGACTAGCGGGAGATGAGCAGTTCTTC.

V gene TRBV28 combines with J gene TRBJ2-7; TRBD2 might be the D (6 bases). Looked up from germline, CDR1 is MDHEN and CDR2 is SYDVKM. The CDR3 totals 14 residues. Trimming shortened V by 3 bases and J by 5 bases, and 14 bases separated the two germline ends. CDR3 nucleotide sequence: TGTGCCAGCAGTTTTAGCGGTAAGAGAAACGAGCAGTACTTC. This codes for CASSFSGKRNEQYF.

V is TRBV11-3 and J is TRBJ2-3; weak D call: TRBD2 (6 bases). The CDR3 is 15 amino acids. V was cut by 1 base and J by 1 base, with 9 bases left in between. CDR1 SGHNT and CDR2 YENEEA come from the germline V gene. The CDR3 nucleotides read TGTGCCAGCAGCTTAGGTGAGCGGGGCACAGATACGCAGTATTTT. As protein: CASSLGERGTDTQYF.

This sequence joins TRBV28 and TRBJ2-7, with D uncertain. This CDR3 region has 14 residues. The V and J ends lost 8 bases and 3 bases respectively, with 17 bases between them. CDR1 MDHEN and CDR2 SYDVKM come from the germline V gene. The CDR3 coding sequence is TGTGCCAGCCACAAAAGCGCCTTTGGCTACGAGCAGTACTTC. This sequence encodes CASHKSAFGYEQYF. Full variable domain (outside the CDR3, taken from reference TRBV28 and TRBJ2-7): DVKVTQSSRYLVKRTGEKVFLECVQDMDHENMFWYRQDPGLGLRLIYFSYDVKMKEKGDIPEGYSVSREKKERFSLILESASTNQTSMYLCASHKSAFGYEQYFGPGTRLTVT.